Following are 7 T cell receptor beta chains from one sample sequenced in a study of T-cell memory formation after mild COVID-19. TCRdb fed the 5' RACE reads into MiXCR, producing one record per CDR3 protein. The sample shows some 130,000 distinct CDR3 sequences, about 25% of them seen only once. Sequences were obtained from PBMCs or a T cell subset sorted from them (not recorded which). Receptor source: an adult woman who had mild COVID-19 (a few samples of this study predate the infection). Cell type and time point are not known.

This clonotype was seen a handful of times. The chain recombines TRBV10-3 with TRBJ1-1; D not resolved. The V gene lost 4 bases and the J gene lost 8 bases, with 14 bases spanning the gap. The CDR3 runs 13 residues. In germline, CDR1 is ENHRY, CDR2 SYGVKD. The CDR3 DNA sequence: TGTGCCATCAGTGGGGCGGGAACGAGGGAAGCTTTCTTT. Translated: CAISGAGTREAFF.

The chain uses TRBV15 and TRBJ1-1, with 7 bases fitting TRBD1. The V segment lost 3 bases and the J segment 0 bases; nucleotides outside the gene matches: 7. This CDR3 is built from 16 residues. Germline CDR1 LNHNV, CDR2 YYDKDF (reference sequence). CDR3 loop: CATSSRGQRMNTEAFF. The CDR3 nucleotides read TGTGCCACCAGCAGCCGGGGACAGCGAATGAACACTGAAGCTTTCTTT.

This clonotype has at least ten counts. This chain connects TRBV7-9 to TRBJ2-3, with no clear D. With 6 bases removed from V and 0 bases from J, the gap between germline ends came to 7 bases. The CDR3 has 13 amino acids. Germline lookup yields CDR1 SEHNR and CDR2 FQNEAQ (reference sequence). The CDR3 here is CASRIGSTDTQYF. DNA for the CDR3: TGTGCCAGCAGGATAGGGAGCACAGATACGCAGTATTTT.

The chain is built from TRBV6-6 and TRBJ2-7; D remains ambiguous. Trimming left V 2 bases short and J 1 base short, with 12 bases between. The CDR3 consists of 15 residues. Germline V gene data show CDR1 as MNHNY and CDR2 as SVGAGI (reference sequence). In DNA form, the CDR3 reads TGTGCCAGCAGTTACGAGGCTAGTGGGTCCTACGAGCAGTACTTC. Its protein is CASSYEASGSYEQYF.

The chain uses TRBV15 and TRBJ2-2; perhaps TRBD2 as D (5 bases). V was trimmed by 8 bases and J by 2 bases, leaving 15 bases between them. The CDR3 has 15 residues. Germline CDR1 reads LNHNV; CDR2 reads YYDKDF (reference sequence). CDR3 loop: CATSTPDSNTGELFF. The CDR3 DNA reads TGTGCCACCTCGACCCCGGACTCTAACACCGGGGAGCTGTTTTTT.

This clonotype was found a few times. CDR3 in amino acids: CASSRSGGSYEQYF. CDR3 sequence (DNA): TGTGCCAGCAGCCGCTCAGGGGGCTCCTACGAGCAGTACTTC. This rearrangement joins TRBV7-3 to TRBJ2-7; 7 bases align to TRBD1. The CDR3 loop spans 14 amino acids. V was pared by 5 bases and J by 0 bases, with 4 bases of the junction left unmatched. Germline assignment: CDR1 SGHTA and CDR2 FQGTGA.

This clonotype has a handful of counts. The V and J genes are TRBV11-2 and TRBJ2-1; TRBD1 might be the D (5 bases). The CDR3 runs to 13 residues. Trimming removed 1 base at V and 5 bases at J, with 6 bases between. Per germline, CDR1 SGHAT and CDR2 FQNNGV. CDR3 residues: CASSLVGDNEQFF. DNA for the CDR3: TGTGCCAGCAGCTTAGTAGGGGACAATGAGCAGTTCTTC.